This note documents a single T cell receptor beta chain sequence. The antigen remains unidentified. The junction shows a germline mismatch at one end, possibly a read error. 60 Vbeta and 13 Jbeta primers were used in PCR. The assay was immunoSEQ multiplex PCR, and TCRdb's table has in-frame clones only and misses some. Its table lists 200,000 to 250,000 clones. This record belongs to a study of cytomegalovirus exposure and HLA in healthy donors. Study outcomes and limitations: According to an earlier analysis, most TCR beta V segments yielded productive rearrangements about 87% or about 30% of the time. Most of the CMV-associated TCR beta chains (in a later analysis) appeared to be HLA-restricted.

There are 16 residues in the CDR3. Germline CDR1 SGHDT, CDR2 YYEEEE. Though probably carrying unrecorded immune exposures, donors were nominally healthy at sampling. The origin of this receptor is a woman aged 25 to 39 in good health and CMV-seropositive. The sequenced sample was PBMCs. The chain uses TRBV5-6 and TRBJ1-2; maybe TRBD1 (6 bases). The chain's CDR3 is CASSTGDNYRYYGYTF. The CDR3 nucleotides read TGTGCCAGCAGCACCGGGGACAACTATAGGTACTACGGCTACACCTTC.